What follows is one T cell receptor beta chain and its context. Its antigen specificity is not known. The sample holds no much larger clone one base away, and base qualities are not on file. Using the deep immunoSEQ assay, multiplex PCR amplified TCR CDR3 regions from genomic DNA. Genomic DNA extracted from each cell subset was distributed evenly over all wells of several immunoSEQ 96-well plates, and each plate served as one replicate. For sorted subsets, roughly 200 ng of genomic DNA, equivalent to some 33,000 T cell genomes, went into each replicate PCR. Purified libraries were quantified with a Qubit 3.0 fluorometer, sized on a Bioanalyzer 2100, and re-quantified with the KAPA Library Quantification kit. Every immunoSEQ 96-well plate was sequenced on a dedicated single-read 150-cycle Illumina NextSeq 550 flow cell. In the authors' own workflow: Because only junctional sequences without quality scores were contained in the immunoSEQ output, filtering matching that applied to full-length reads could not be performed. To assign V/J genes and CDR3, sequences were annotated against IMGT germline references using PyIR, a Python wrapper for IgBLAST v1.9. Reads were filtered out if the reads had weak V/J assignments (E-value above 1e-6), no CDR3, stop codons, out-of-frame junctions, or ambiguous translated residues. V3J clonotypes were defined as sequences sharing an identical inferred V gene, J gene, and CDR3 amino acid sequence. Percentage overlap between repertoires was calculated by dividing the number of shared unique clonotypes by the size of the smaller repertoire. Richness of each repertoire was evaluated using RTK rarefaction, the Chao1 estimator, and Recon v2.1 estimates of unobserved clonotypes. OLGA was used to compute generation probabilities for all TCRbeta clonotypes that the gDNA method yielded from a handful of donors. TCRdb limited this immuneACCESS table to in-frame rearrangements with V and J called. A share of clones is missing; checked studies link under half to unresolved V genes, and the rest is unexplained. The DNA was the basis for D and trimming; V, J and clone size are from that table. The sample yields over a million clones; approximately 98.5% were counted once. Approximately 0.38% of the sample rests with the top ten.

The donors were healthy, HIV-negative adults who had no recently reported acute infections or vaccinations. Only Caucasian adults living in Nashville, Tennessee, USA were represented among the donors. CD4+ T cells were enriched through magnetic negative selection, after which naive cells were positively selected on CD45RA and the remaining negative fraction served as the memory subset. Blood was obtained by leukapheresis, after which PBMCs were separated by Ficoll-Histopaque density gradient centrifugation and cryopreserved in liquid nitrogen vapor phase. Analytical flow cytometry was used to check the purity and quantity of each magnetically sorted T cell population. Each sorted fraction had its genomic DNA isolated and then quantified by UV absorbance on a Nanodrop 2000c. Here V drops 3 bases and J drops 3 bases, and the junction holds 3 bases not matched to any gene. Taken from cysteine to phenylalanine, the CDR3 has 14 residues. CDR3 DNA is the only sequence kept; it has 42 bases, read in frame from the first base. Taken from the germline V gene, the CDR1 and CDR2 loops are KGHSH and LQKENI.

The sample originates from a study of shared clonotypes between healthy human individuals (dated by TCRdb to the early 2020s). Regarding the research as a whole: Three men and a couple of women, aged 18 to 49 years, made up the cohort. For each donor, CD4 naive and CD4 memory were each given three plates, CD8 naive was given two plates, and CD8 memory was given one plate. To estimate repertoire size and how much clonotypes are shared between individuals, the study performed deep sequencing of blood TCR repertoires from five healthy adults. Libraries were prepared and TCR repertoires were sequenced by different laboratories using diverse techniques, in order to increase sequencing depth and limit assay-specific biases. Leukapheresis yielded between about 0.8 and 9.5 billion PBMCs per donor. General conclusions and limits of the study: Sharing across several donors was observed for approximately 5% of naive CD4, 3% to 4% of naive CD8, roughly 2.3% of memory CD4, and over 0.3% of memory CD8 clonotypes. The genetic and exposure-history diversity represented was limited by the small number of donors. Even with the large sequencing depth, rarefaction of the sorted-subset datasets indicated that sequencing was incomplete. Pairwise subsampling led to the expectation that sequencing depth would affect the degree of clonotype sharing among donors. Compared with non-shared clonotypes, the clonotypes found in all four sorted-subset donors had higher generation probabilities. Sampling was limited to blood, and TCR repertoires in tissue likely differ from TCR repertoires in blood. Estimated clonotype richness was generally larger for naive than for memory subsets.

The receptor's source is a man younger than 45 in good health. The sequence is built from TRBV18 and TRBJ1-1; 8 central nucleotides agree with TRBD1. The sequencing sample was made of naive CD4+ T cells sorted from blood. According to the study, the label for this sample's cell subset or site signals: CD45RA+ positively selected. The CDR3 protein: CASSPRTGHTEAFF. DNA sequence: TGTGCCAGCTCACCCCGGACAGGGCACACTGAAGCTTTCTTT.